The T cell receptor (beta chain) described here comes from a study of T cell responses to AZD1222 COVID-19 vaccine. Study-wide results and caveats: Close to half of spike-specific TCRs reportedly recognize unmutated variant regions. The study sampled repertoires only after the peak T cell response.

Looked up from germline, CDR1 is KGHDR and CDR2 is SFDVKD. This CDR3 comprises 13 residues. Trimming cost V 3 bases and J 8 bases; bases outside gene matches: 1. Sequencing was performed with immunoSEQ multiplex PCR; in TCRdb, only in-frame clones are kept and a portion is missing. The sample has about 60,000 clones; under 95% are singletons. About this clone itself: Its antigen is undetermined.

The clonotype comes from an adult who received the MenACWY meningococcal vaccine as a control. The V gene is TRBV24-1, the J gene TRBJ1-4; 8 nucleotides line up with TRBD1. Sequencing used peripheral blood, obtained 28 days after the second dose of the MenACWY control vaccine. In DNA form, the CDR3 reads TGTGCCACCAGTGATCAGGGGGCGGAAAAACTGTTTTTT. Its protein product is CATSDQGAEKLFF.